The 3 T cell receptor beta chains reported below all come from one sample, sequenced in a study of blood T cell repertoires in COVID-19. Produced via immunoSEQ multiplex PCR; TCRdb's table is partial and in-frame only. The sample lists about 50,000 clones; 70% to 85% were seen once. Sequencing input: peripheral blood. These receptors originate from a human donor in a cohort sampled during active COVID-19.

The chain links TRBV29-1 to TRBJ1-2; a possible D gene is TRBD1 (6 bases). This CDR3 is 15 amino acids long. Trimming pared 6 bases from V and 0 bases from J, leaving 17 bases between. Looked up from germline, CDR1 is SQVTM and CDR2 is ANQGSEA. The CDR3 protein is CSVSPVRGTNYGYTF. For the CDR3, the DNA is TGCAGCGTCTCCCCGGTCAGGGGAACTAACTATGGCTACACCTTC.

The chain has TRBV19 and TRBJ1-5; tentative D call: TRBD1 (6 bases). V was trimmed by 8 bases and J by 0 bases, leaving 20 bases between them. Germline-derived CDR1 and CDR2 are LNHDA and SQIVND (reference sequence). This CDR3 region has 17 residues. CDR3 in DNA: TGTGCCAGTTGCCTCGGCAGGGGCTCCCTTAGCAATCAGCCCCAGCATTTT. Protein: CASCLGRGSLSNQPQHF.

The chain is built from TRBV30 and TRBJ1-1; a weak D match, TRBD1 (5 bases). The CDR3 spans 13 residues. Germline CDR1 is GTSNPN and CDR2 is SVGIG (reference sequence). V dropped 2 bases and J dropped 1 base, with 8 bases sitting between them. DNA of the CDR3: TGTGCCTGGAGTTGGGGGGAGAACACTGAAGCTTTCTTT. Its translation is CAWSWGENTEAFF.